This TCR beta chain was captured by sequencing in a study of cytomegalovirus exposure and HLA in healthy donors. Study-wide results and caveats: One variant, a missense change in DCLRE1C, was linked in a later analysis to TCR beta V- and J-gene trimming. Per a prior analysis, the majority of TCR beta V segments were productive roughly 90% or roughly 30% of the time. When presence/absence was analysed, sequencing depth was taken to be roughly uniform across donors.

Between the trimmed V and J ends, which lost 1 base and 9 bases, there was a span of 13 bases. The CDR3 loop spans 13 amino acids. Per the germline V gene, CDR1 is GTSNPN and CDR2 is SVGIG (reference sequence). This clone was seen a handful of times. What it recognizes is unknown. The PCR used 60 Vbeta and 13 Jbeta primers. The protocol was immunoSEQ multiplex PCR, while the TCRdb copy is restricted to in-frame clones and leaves out a portion. Of about 82,000 clones listed, roughly 72% are singletons. The specimen was PBMCs. The sequence came from a woman between 45 and 60 years old in good health and CMV-seropositive. The chain is built from TRBV30 and TRBJ2-4, with D possibly being TRBD2 (5 bases). The CDR3 loop is CAWSGSEWGIQYF. In nucleotides, the CDR3 is TGTGCCTGGAGTGGTAGCGAGTGGGGCATTCAGTACTTC.